Detailed here is one T cell receptor (beta chain). The CDR3 has 15 amino acids. The V gene end was trimmed by 1 base and the J gene end by 6 bases; junction bases not matched to a gene: 7. The germline V gene has CDR1 MNHNY and CDR2 SVGAGI (reference sequence). The source of the sample is a study of shared clonotypes between healthy human individuals. Clones were read by immunoSEQ multiplex PCR, and TCRdb kept only the in-frame ones, dropping some. This sample yields hundreds of thousands of clones, of which 90% to 97% are seen a single time; roughly 0.06% belongs to the top ten. This chain connects TRBV6-6 to TRBJ2-3, with 7 bases identical to TRBD2. The sequenced sample was naive CD4+ T cells sorted from blood. This sample's subset: CD45RA+ positively selected. The source of this sequence is a woman under 40 in good health. The CDR3 nucleotides read TGTGCCAGCAGTTACTTTAGCGGAGCGGGGGATACGCAGTATTTT. It encodes CASSYFSGAGDTQYF.